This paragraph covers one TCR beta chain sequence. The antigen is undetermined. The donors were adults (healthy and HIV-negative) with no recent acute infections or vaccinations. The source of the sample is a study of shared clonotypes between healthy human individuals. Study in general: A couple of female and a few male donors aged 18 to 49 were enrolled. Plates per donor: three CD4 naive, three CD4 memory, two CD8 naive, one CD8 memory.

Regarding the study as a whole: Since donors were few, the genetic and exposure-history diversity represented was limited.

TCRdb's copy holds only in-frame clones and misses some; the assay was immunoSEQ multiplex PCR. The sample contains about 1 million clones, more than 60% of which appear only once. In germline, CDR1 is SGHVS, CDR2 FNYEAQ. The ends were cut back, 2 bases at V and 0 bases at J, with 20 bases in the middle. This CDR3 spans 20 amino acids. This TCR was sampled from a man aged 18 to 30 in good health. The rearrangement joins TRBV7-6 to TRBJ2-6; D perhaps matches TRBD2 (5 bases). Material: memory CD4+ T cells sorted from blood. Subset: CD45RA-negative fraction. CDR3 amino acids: CASSLYSPFDRDSGANVLTF. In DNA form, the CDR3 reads TGTGCCAGCAGCTTATACTCTCCCTTCGATCGGGACTCTGGGGCCAACGTCCTGACTTTC.